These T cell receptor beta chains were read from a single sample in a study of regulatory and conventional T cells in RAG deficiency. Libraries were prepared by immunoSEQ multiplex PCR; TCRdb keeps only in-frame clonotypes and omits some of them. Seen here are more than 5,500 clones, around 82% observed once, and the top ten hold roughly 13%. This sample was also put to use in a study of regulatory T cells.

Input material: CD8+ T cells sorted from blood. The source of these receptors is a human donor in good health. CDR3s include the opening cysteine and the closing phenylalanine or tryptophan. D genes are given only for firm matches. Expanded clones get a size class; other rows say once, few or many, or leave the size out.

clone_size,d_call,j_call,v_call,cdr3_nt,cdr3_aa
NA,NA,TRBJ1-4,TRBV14,TGTGCCAGCAGCCAGGGCGGGGAACTGTTTTTT,CASSQGGELFF
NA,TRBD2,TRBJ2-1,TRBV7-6,TGTGCCAGCAGCCTACTAGCGGGGGCTTACAATGAGCAGTTCTTC,CASSLLAGAYNEQFF
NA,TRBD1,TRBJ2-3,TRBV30,TGTGCCTGGAGTGTAACCCCGGGACAGGGGGCAGATACGCAGTATTTT,CAWSVTPGQGADTQYF
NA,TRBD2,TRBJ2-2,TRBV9,TGTGCCAGCAGCGCCCGCCTCGGGGGGGCTGACACCGGGGAGCTGTTTTTT,CASSARLGGADTGELFF
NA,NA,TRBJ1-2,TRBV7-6,TGTGCCAGCAGCCCCGGACAAGCTGGCTACACCTTC,CASSPGQAGYTF
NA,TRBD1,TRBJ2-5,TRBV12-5,TGTGCTAGTGGTTTGCCTGGGGTGACAGGGGCCCAACAAGAGACCCAGTACTTC,CASGLPGVTGAQQETQYF
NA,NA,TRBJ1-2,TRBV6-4,TGTGCCAGCAGGAGGGGGGAACCGGAGGGCTACACCTTC,CASRRGEPEGYTF
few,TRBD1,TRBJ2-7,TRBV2,TGTGCCAGCAGCACAGGGGAACAGTACTTC,CASSTGEQYF
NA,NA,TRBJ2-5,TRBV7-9,TGTGCCAGCAGCCCCGCCGTGCAGTCGGAGACCCAGTACTTC,CASSPAVQSETQYF
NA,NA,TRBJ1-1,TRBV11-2,TGTGCCAGCAGCTCCGCGGTGTTTGAAGCTTTCTTT,CASSSAVFEAFF
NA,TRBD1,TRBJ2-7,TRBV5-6,TGTGCCAGCAGCTCCCGAAAGAAACCCCGGGACAGAGCCTACGAGCAGTACTTC,CASSSRKKPRDRAYEQYF
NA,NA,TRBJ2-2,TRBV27,TGTGCCAGCAGAAAGACAGGATCGAACACCGGGGAGCTGTTTTTT,CASRKTGSNTGELFF
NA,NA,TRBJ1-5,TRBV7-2,TGTGCCAGCAGCTTAGGGGGCGATGGGAGTGCCCAGCATTTT,CASSLGGDGSAQHF
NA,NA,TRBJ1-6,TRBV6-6,TGTGCCAGCAGTTACTCGATCGTAGGGCGAGGTTCACCCCTCCACTTT,CASSYSIVGRGSPLHF
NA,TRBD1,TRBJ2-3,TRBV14,TGTGCCAGCAGCCAAGAGACACAGGGGGCAGATACGCAGTATTTT,CASSQETQGADTQYF
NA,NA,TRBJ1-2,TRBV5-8,TGTGCCAGCAGCTTGGTTACCCCAACTGACAGTCCACGGAAGGACTACACCTTC,CASSLVTPTDSPRKDYTF
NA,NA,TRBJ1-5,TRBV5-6,TGTGCCAGCAGCTACTCGACAGACTATAGCAATCAGCCCCAGCATTTT,CASSYSTDYSNQPQHF
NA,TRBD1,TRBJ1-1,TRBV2,TGTGCCAGCAGGGCCGGGACAGGGTCTCTCGAAGCTTTCTTT,CASRAGTGSLEAFF
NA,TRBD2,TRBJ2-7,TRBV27,TGTGCCAGCAGTTTCGCAGCGGGGGGATTCTACGAGCAGTACTTC,CASSFAAGGFYEQYF
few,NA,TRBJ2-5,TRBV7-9,TGTGCCAGCAGCCTCTACCAAGAGACCCAGTACTTC,CASSLYQETQYF
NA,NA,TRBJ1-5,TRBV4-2,TGTGCCAGCAGCTTTGCAGGGGAATACCAGCCCCAGCATTTT,CASSFAGEYQPQHF
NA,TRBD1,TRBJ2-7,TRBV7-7,TGTGCTAGCAGCTTAGGACAGGGCACCCACGAGCAGTACTTC,CASSLGQGTHEQYF
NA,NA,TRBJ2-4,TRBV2,TGTGCCAGCAATTCTGGACCGTGGGAAGACATTCAGTACTTC,CASNSGPWEDIQYF
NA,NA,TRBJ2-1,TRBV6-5,TGTGCCAGCAGCCAGGGACTTGCTCTGGGGAATGAGCAGTTCTTC,CASSQGLALGNEQFF
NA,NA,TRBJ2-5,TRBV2,TGTGCCAGCAGACCGACCCGGGCAGAGCAAGAGACCCAGTACTTC,CASRPTRAEQETQYF
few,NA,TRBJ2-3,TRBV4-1,TGCGCCAGCAGCCAACGGGCCGACGGGGCAGATACGCAGTATTTT,CASSQRADGADTQYF
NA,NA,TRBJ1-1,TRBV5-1,TGCGCCAGCAGCGAAGTACAGGGAGTGAACACTGAAGCTTTCTTT,CASSEVQGVNTEAFF
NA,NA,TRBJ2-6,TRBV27,TGTGCCAGCAGTTTTGGGGGTTCCAACGTCCTGACTTTC,CASSFGGSNVLTF
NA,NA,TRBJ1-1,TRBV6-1,TGTGCCAGCAGAGCTACTCTTGGAGGCACTGAAGCTTTCTTT,CASRATLGGTEAFF
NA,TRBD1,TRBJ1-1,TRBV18,TGTGCCAGCTCCCCGACAGGGACGAACACTGAAGCTTTCTTT,CASSPTGTNTEAFF